What follows is one TCR beta chain and its context. Its cognate antigen is unknown. V was pared by 10 bases and J by 7 bases, with 19 bases of the junction left unmatched. CDR1 is SGHAT and CDR2 is FQNNGV in the germline V gene. This CDR3 is 16 amino acids long. Using a constant-region primer together with ProtoScript II reverse transcriptase, TCR beta cDNA was made from roughly 540 ng of total RNA. Libraries covering TCR beta were generated through three nested multiplex PCR rounds (using a slightly modified ARM-PCR). Forward primers for TRBV1-TRBV30 and a C-beta reverse primer served the first two PCR rounds, at approximately 10 cycles each. TCRdb redid the calling of the multiplex PCR reads with MiXCR, one entry per CDR3 protein. The sample carries 330,000 or so distinct CDR3 sequences, around three fifths recorded once. This sample stems from a study of tumor-infiltrating lymphocytes in primary liver carcinoma. Study overall: Sequenced samples came back with roughly 3.65 to 7.13 million productive TCRbeta reads, and the counts looked alike across tissue types. Regarding the study as a whole: The study found tumor-adjacent and tumor-blood pairs overlapped less than tumor region pairs.

They got blood RNA out of unsorted whole blood and also pulled out germline DNA. The clonotype was recovered from a man between 35 and 55 years old with primary liver carcinoma and hepatitis B virus infection. Sequencing used peripheral blood. V is TRBV11-2 and J is TRBJ2-7, with 10 bases fitting TRBD2. The CDR3 DNA sequence: TGTGCCACCGCGGAGGGTCTCCTAGCGGGAGCAGAAGAGCAGTACTTC. Its translation is CATAEGLLAGAEEQYF.